The 16 T cell receptor beta chains in this list originate from one sample, sequenced in a study of OX40 agonist ivuxolimab in advanced cancers. Measured with immunoSEQ multiplex PCR; TCRdb has only the in-frame clones, and not every one. The data show 25,000 to 35,000 clones, approximately 90% seen once. This specimen was CD4+ or CD8+ T cells sorted from blood, taken in a trial of the OX40 agonist ivuxolimab. These receptors were obtained from an adult with an advanced solid tumor such as melanoma, head and neck, liver or kidney cancer.

Concerning this clone itself: One end of the junction does not line up with germline, which may come from a read error. V is TRBV6-5 and J is TRBJ2-7; D remains ambiguous. The germline V gene encodes CDR1 MNHEY and CDR2 SVGAGI. The CDR3 is 11 amino acids. This CDR3 is CGAGLGYEQYF. As DNA, the CDR3 is TGCGGAGCCGGGTTGGGCTACGAGCAGTACTTC.

The J gene is TRBJ2-5, the V gene TRBV14; D is unclear. Germline V gene sequence: CDR1 SGHDN, CDR2 FVKESK. V was clipped by 0 bases and J by 4 bases, with 3 bases between them. This CDR3 is built from 12 residues. The CDR3 sequence: CASSQEAETQYF. CDR3 DNA: TGTGCCAGCAGCCAAGAAGCAGAGACCCAGTACTTC.

The rearrangement uses TRBV5-6 and TRBJ2-5; 9 nucleotides agree with TRBD2. The CDR3 extends over 15 amino acids. The V gene's germline CDR1 is SGHDT and CDR2 YYEEEE. The J segment lost 5 bases and the V segment lost 2 bases, leaving 7 bases of the junction unmatched. As DNA, the CDR3 is TGTGCCAGCAGCTTCGTAGCGGGAGCTGGTGAGACCCAGTACTTC. Translated: CASSFVAGAGETQYF. Drawing the rest from reference TRBV5-6 and TRBJ2-5, the complete variable domain is DAGVTQSPTHLIKTRGQQVTLRCSPKSGHDTVSWYQQALGQGPQFIFQYYEEEERQRGNFPDRFSGHQFPNYSSELNVNALLLGDSALYLCASSFVAGAGETQYFGPGTRLLVL.

This chain joins TRBV6-5 and TRBJ1-5, with D unclear. This CDR3 is built from 14 residues. Trimming took off 0 bases at V and 7 bases at J, with 10 bases between the two ends. Per the germline V gene, CDR1 is MNHEY and CDR2 is SVGAGI. The chain's CDR3 is CASSYSGSGQPQHF. The CDR3 nucleotides are TGTGCCAGCAGTTACTCGGGAAGCGGACAGCCCCAGCATTTT.

The CDR3 reads CASSYSQGRDTIYF. The CDR3 DNA reads as TGTGCCAGCAGTTACTCTCAGGGGAGGGACACCATATATTTT. The V call is TRBV6-5, the J call TRBJ1-3; D is possibly TRBD1 (6 bases). This CDR3 has 14 amino acids. The germline V and J ends were trimmed by 0 bases and 8 bases, with 11 bases remaining between them. Germline CDR1 reads MNHEY; CDR2 reads SVGAGI.

The V and J genes are TRBV25-1 and TRBJ2-7, with D possibly matching TRBD1 (6 bases). This CDR3 comprises 15 residues. Deletions cut 3 bases from V and 0 bases from J, with 12 bases between. CDR1 is MGHDK and CDR2 is SYGVNS in the germline V gene. This chain's CDR3 is CASSDITGSSYEQYF. CDR3 sequence (DNA): TGTGCCAGCAGTGATATTACAGGGAGCTCCTACGAGCAGTACTTC.

The chain has TRBV13 and TRBJ1-1; 7 bases agree with TRBD1. V gave up 2 bases and J gave up 5 bases; unmatched junction bases: 5. CDR3 length: 14 amino acids. The germline V gene encodes CDR1 PRHDT and CDR2 FYEKMQ (reference sequence). The CDR3 sequence: CASSLTGAGTEAFF. In DNA, the CDR3 is TGTGCCAGCAGCTTAACAGGGGCGGGAACTGAAGCTTTCTTT.

The rearrangement uses TRBV7-3 and TRBJ2-5, with TRBD1 matching over 7 bases. CDR1 is SGHTA, CDR2 FQGTGA, per germline. CDR3 length equals 14 residues. J was trimmed by 2 bases and V by 5 bases; bases with no gene match: 5. CDR3 bases: TGTGCCAGCAGCGTGACAGGGACACAAGAGACCCAGTACTTC. This codes for CASSVTGTQETQYF.

This clone was picked up a small number of times. In the same sample, other DNA sequences code for this CDR3. The chain combines TRBV9 with TRBJ1-1; the D gene is possibly TRBD1 (5 bases). The CDR3 consists of 15 residues. The germline CDR1 and CDR2 sequences are SGDLS and YYNGEE. V lost 0 bases, J lost 1 base, and 10 bases lay in between. The CDR3 nucleotides read TGTGCCAGCAGCGTAGAAGGGACCGCGAACACTGAAGCTTTCTTT. This encodes CASSVEGTANTEAFF.

The V call is TRBV7-7, the J call TRBJ2-3, with 9 nucleotides matching TRBD1. Germline lookup yields CDR1 SSHAT and CDR2 FNYEAQ (reference sequence). V lost 3 bases and J lost 3; bases outside the gene matches: 4. The CDR3 sequence is 15 residues long. The CDR3 DNA sequence: TGTGCCAGCAGCTTGGGACAGGGCGTGACAGATACGCAGTATTTT. It translates to CASSLGQGVTDTQYF.

Only one count was recorded for this clone. The V and J genes are TRBV18 and TRBJ2-7, with D maybe TRBD1 (5 bases). Germline V gene lookup returns CDR1 KGHSH and CDR2 LQKENI. V gave up 5 bases and J gave up 5 bases, with 13 bases separating them. The CDR3 extends over 13 amino acids. The CDR3 protein is CASSGQGSNEQYF. The CDR3 DNA reads as TGTGCCAGCTCAGGGCAGGGTTCAAACGAGCAGTACTTC.

The rearrangement joins TRBV7-7 to TRBJ2-5; TRBD2 aligns across 16 bases. V dropped 3 bases and J dropped 5; count of bases not matched to a gene: 6. This CDR3 comprises 17 residues. The germline V gene has CDR1 SSHAT and CDR2 FNYEAQ (reference sequence). As DNA, the CDR3 is TGTGCCAGCAGCTTGGGACTAGCGGGAGGGCCGGGGGAGACCCAGTACTTC. It codes for CASSLGLAGGPGETQYF.

The rearrangement joins TRBV5-1 to TRBJ1-2; D is ambiguous. V lost 3 bases and J 0 bases, leaving 6 bases between the germline ends. This CDR3 has 13 residues. Per germline, CDR1 SGHRS and CDR2 YFSETQ. CDR3 DNA: TGCGCCAGCAGCTACGGGACTAACTATGGCTACACCTTC. Amino acid sequence: CASSYGTNYGYTF.

The chain couples TRBV7-9 to TRBJ2-7, with unresolved D. Germline V lookup: CDR1 SEHNR, CDR2 FQNEAQ (reference sequence). V lost 5 bases and J lost 5, with 13 bases in between. This CDR3 comprises 13 residues. The CDR3, as DNA: TGTGCCAGCAGCGGGGTAAGAAGGGACGAGCAGTACTTC. This gives the protein CASSGVRRDEQYF.

This clone was observed a single time. This chain connects TRBV6-5 to TRBJ1-1, with no clear D. Germline V lookup: CDR1 MNHEY, CDR2 SVGAGI. The CDR3 contains 11 residues. Trimming left V 5 bases short and J 5 bases short, with 6 bases between. CDR3 sequence: CASSPGTEAFF. Written as DNA, the CDR3 is TGTGCCAGCAGTCCTGGGACTGAAGCTTTCTTT.

CDR3 DNA: TGTGCCAGCAGCGAGGGGCCGGGGGGGCCTGTCACCGGGGAGCTGTTTTTT. Protein product: CASSEGPGGPVTGELFF. The genes are TRBV2 and TRBJ2-2; 8 bases match TRBD2. This CDR3 region has 17 residues. Germline V lookup: CDR1 SNHLY, CDR2 FYNNEI. With 6 bases clipped from V and 4 bases from J, the junction kept 13 bases outside the gene matches.